One sample yielded the 20 T cell receptor beta chains listed below, sequenced in a study of blood T cells in healthy people across ages. The second PCR ran about 7 to 12 cycles with a sample-barcoded 5' primer and J-beta primers. TCRdb redid the calling of the 5' RACE reads with MiXCR, one entry per CDR3 protein. The sample shows about 1.1 million distinct CDR3 sequences, more than 30% of them seen only once. What was sequenced was blood. The receptor source for this set is a man younger than 35 in good health.

The chain employs TRBV12-3 or TRBV12-4 and TRBJ2-1, with 8 bases identical to TRBD1. The CDR3 runs 15 residues. V trimming: 6 bases; J trimming: 1 base; junction bases outside the gene matches: 5. The CDR3 spells CASRIQGGSYNEQFF. As DNA, the CDR3 is TGTGCCAGCAGAATACAGGGGGGATCCTACAATGAGCAGTTCTTC.

The genes are TRBV19 and TRBJ1-1; weak D call: TRBD1 (5 bases). There are 14 residues in the CDR3. V was pared by 3 bases and J by 0 bases, with 8 bases between. Germline loops: CDR1 LNHDA, CDR2 SQIVND (reference sequence). CDR3 loop: CASSIYRMNTEAFF. In DNA form, the CDR3 reads TGTGCCAGTAGTATCTACAGGATGAACACTGAAGCTTTCTTT. Supplemented by reference TRBV19 and TRBJ1-1, the full variable domain reads DGGITQSPKYLFRKEGQNVTLSCEQNLNHDAMYWYRQDPGQGLRLIYYSQIVNDFQKGDIAEGYSVSREKKESFPLTVTSAQKNPTAFYLCASSIYRMNTEAFFGQGTRLTVV.

This clonotype was recorded a few times. The chain carries TRBV29-1 and TRBJ1-2, with 9 nucleotides matching TRBD1. This CDR3 region has 13 residues. V lost 5 bases to trimming and J lost 4 bases; unmatched junction nucleotides: 5. The V gene's germline CDR1 is SQVTM and CDR2 ANQGSEA. This CDR3 is CSVYSGQGYGYTF. CDR3 DNA: TGCAGCGTTTACTCGGGACAGGGCTATGGCTACACCTTC.

This clonotype was detected only a few times. This sequence joins TRBV6-5 and TRBJ2-1; D might be TRBD1 or TRBD2, each matching 6 bases. V lost 5 bases to trimming and J lost 1 base, with 12 bases between them. Germline-derived CDR1 and CDR2 are MNHEY and SVGAGI. This CDR3 spans 15 amino acids. DNA of the CDR3: TGTGCCAGCAGTCCGGAGGGGGATTCCTACAATGAGCAGTTCTTC. Its protein is CASSPEGDSYNEQFF.

Ten or more counts support this clonotype. The chain joins TRBV6-2 or TRBV6-3 to TRBJ2-1; TRBD2 agrees at 9 bases. Germline CDR1 reads MNHEY; CDR2 reads SVGEGT. The CDR3 totals 14 residues. After removal of 2 bases from V and 6 bases from J, the junction contained 2 bases not matched to a gene. In DNA, the CDR3 is TGTGCCAGCAGTTACGGGACTAGCTTCAATGAGCAGTTCTTC. The encoded protein is CASSYGTSFNEQFF.

The genes are TRBV18 and TRBJ2-5; TRBD1 is a possible D gene (6 bases). This CDR3 has 16 amino acids. Trimming took 3 bases from V and 4 from J, leaving 18 bases between them. The V gene's germline CDR1 is KGHSH and CDR2 LQKENI. This CDR3 is CASSPTTGKYSETQYF. The CDR3 region has the DNA TGTGCCAGCTCACCCACTACAGGGAAGTATTCAGAGACCCAGTACTTC. Full variable domain (outside the CDR3, taken from reference TRBV18 and TRBJ2-5): NAGVMQNPRHLVRRRGQEARLRCSPMKGHSHVYWYRQLPEEGLKFMVYLQKENIIDESGMPKERFSAEFPKEGPSILRIQQVVRGDSAAYFCASSPTTGKYSETQYFGPGTRLLVL.

This chain uses TRBV14 with TRBJ1-1; 7 positions agree with TRBD1. V lost 4 bases to trimming and J lost 10 bases; unmatched junction nucleotides: 12. The CDR3 runs to 14 residues. Germline CDR1 and CDR2: SGHDN and FVKESK. As DNA, the CDR3 is TGTGCCAGCAGCCGAGACACGGGACAGCCGAGAGCTTTCTTT. Protein product: CASSRDTGQPRAFF.

The chain joins TRBV7-2 to TRBJ2-7, with unresolved D. V shed 4 bases and J shed 6 bases, with 13 bases lying between them. The length of the CDR3 is 13 residues. CDR1 is SGHTA, CDR2 FQGNSA, per germline. The CDR3 DNA sequence: TGTGCCAGCAGCTCCCCCACCGCTTTCGAGCAGTACTTC. Protein: CASSSPTAFEQYF.

The sample holds a few counts of this clonotype. The chain links TRBV4-3 to TRBJ2-7; 7 nucleotides align to TRBD1. Germline trimming cut 0 bases from V and 1 base from J; bases unmatched to any gene: 9. CDR3 length equals 17 residues. Germline V gene data show CDR1 as LGHNA and CDR2 as YSLEER. The CDR3 here is CASSQDSPGQWSYEQYF. CDR3 in DNA: TGCGCCAGCAGCCAAGATAGTCCGGGACAGTGGTCCTACGAGCAGTACTTC.

V gene TRBV5-1 combines with J gene TRBJ2-5; TRBD1 matches 7 bases. The ends lost 4 bases at V and 3 bases at J; junction bases unmatched: 15. The CDR3 runs to 17 residues. Germline assignment: CDR1 SGHRS and CDR2 YFSETQ. The CDR3 here is CASSRQFVTGSEETQYF. In DNA form, the CDR3 reads TGCGCCAGCAGCAGACAGTTTGTGACAGGGAGTGAAGAGACCCAGTACTTC.

V and J are TRBV29-1 and TRBJ2-1, with 8 bases identical to TRBD2. The CDR3 has 13 residues. Germline trimming cut 5 bases from V and 9 bases from J; bases unmatched to any gene: 9. The germline V gene has CDR1 SQVTM and CDR2 ANQGSEA. The CDR3 loop reads CSVFGGAGSEQFF. CDR3 DNA sequence: TGCAGCGTTTTCGGGGGGGCCGGGAGTGAGCAGTTCTTC.

The chain combines TRBV11-2 with TRBJ1-6; TRBD1 is a possible D gene (6 bases). Germline CDR1 and CDR2: SGHAT and FQNNGV. V lost 1 base and J 4 bases, leaving 17 bases between the germline ends. The CDR3 extends over 18 amino acids. The CDR3 DNA reads as TGTGCCAGCAGCTTAGGATCGGGTGCGGGACATTATAATTCACCCCTCCACTTT. This encodes CASSLGSGAGHYNSPLHF.

The sample holds a few counts of this clonotype. CDR3 residues: CAWGQGPYEQYF. The CDR3 bases are TGTGCCTGGGGACAGGGTCCGTACGAGCAGTACTTC. The rearrangement joins TRBV30 to TRBJ2-7, with TRBD1 matching 8 bases. J lost 4 bases, V lost 5 bases, and 4 bases had no gene match. Looked up from germline, CDR1 is GTSNPN and CDR2 is SVGIG (reference sequence). The CDR3 has 12 amino acids.

The sample holds a few counts of this clonotype. The chain carries TRBV4-3 and TRBJ1-2; 7 bases agree with TRBD1. J was trimmed by 5 bases and V by 0 bases; bases with no gene match: 3. The germline gives CDR1 LGHNA, CDR2 YSLEER. The CDR3 length is 14 residues. CDR3 in DNA: TGCGCCAGCAGCCAAGAGGGACAGCTGTATGGCTACACCTTC. It specifies CASSQEGQLYGYTF.

The CDR3: CASSQDAVPNEKLFF. CDR3 DNA: TGCGCCAGCAGCCAAGACGCCGTCCCTAATGAAAAACTGTTTTTT. This chain links TRBV4-3 with TRBJ1-4; D uncertain. Trimming cost V 0 bases and J 3 bases, with 8 bases left between them. Germline V lookup: CDR1 LGHNA, CDR2 YSLEER. The CDR3 loop spans 15 amino acids.

This clonotype showed up many times. Here the CDR3 DNA reads TGCAGTGCTAGATCAGACAGGGATGGCTACACCTTC. It specifies CSARSDRDGYTF. J is TRBJ1-2 and V is TRBV20-1; 7 nucleotides line up with TRBD1. CDR1 and CDR2 from the germline V gene are DFQATT and SNEGSKA (reference sequence). V lost 2 bases, J lost 6 bases, and 3 bases stayed unmatched. CDR3 length: 12 residues.

The V gene is TRBV4-1, the J gene TRBJ1-1; unclear D gene. The CDR3 extends over 13 amino acids. CDR1 and CDR2 from the germline V gene are MGHRA and YSYEKL. The germline V and J ends were trimmed by 4 bases and 11 bases, with 17 bases remaining between them. CDR3 nucleotide sequence: TGCGCCAGCAGCCTACTACCCGGGGAAGGGGCTTTCTTT. Translating it yields CASSLLPGEGAFF.

This rearrangement joins TRBV7-9 to TRBJ2-2, with D possibly matching TRBD1 (6 bases). This CDR3 is built from 13 residues. Trimming cost V 11 bases and J 1 base, with 11 bases left between them. Germline V CDR1 and CDR2: SEHNR, FQNEAQ (reference sequence). In DNA form, the CDR3 reads TGTGCCGACAGGCCCCAGAACACCGGGGAGCTGTTTTTT. This gives the protein CADRPQNTGELFF.

This clonotype occurred a few times. V usage is TRBV3-1 and J usage is TRBJ1-4, with a possible D match to TRBD1 (5 bases). V was clipped by 2 bases and J by 2 bases, with 12 bases between them. CDR1 LGHDT and CDR2 YNNKEL come from the germline V gene (reference sequence). The CDR3 covers 16 residues. CDR3 coding DNA: TGTGCCAGCAGCCAACAACAAGGGGCCACTAATGAAAAACTGTTTTTT. Its protein product is CASSQQQGATNEKLFF.

V and J are TRBV6-1 and TRBJ2-5; 7 nucleotides agree with TRBD1. The CDR3 totals 14 residues. V shed 5 bases and J 11 bases; nucleotides not matched to a gene: 14. Germline values: CDR1 MNHNS, CDR2 SASEGT. CDR3 protein: CASSTRQGMREQYF. Written as DNA, the CDR3 is TGTGCCAGCAGTACACGACAGGGAATGCGTGAGCAGTACTTC.